This T cell receptor beta chain is from a study of neurological immune-mediated disorders. The table lists this clonotype with many counts. Germline V gives CDR1 DFQATT, CDR2 SNEGSKA (reference sequence). The CDR3 has 15 residues. Germline trimming cut 3 bases from V and 12 bases from J; bases unmatched to any gene: 12. TCRdb redid the calling of the 5' RACE reads with MiXCR, one entry per CDR3 protein. The sample gives about 58,000 distinct CDR3 sequences, 3% to 4% of which show up once; around 7.5% is in the top ten. Sequenced: PBMCs. The clonotype was recovered from a woman in her sixties with multiple sclerosis. This chain connects TRBV20-1 to TRBJ2-1, with 12 bases that match TRBD2. The CDR3 DNA sequence: TGCAGTGCTAGGGATAGACTAGCGGGAGTTGCCGGGCAGTTCTTC. Translated, it gives CSARDRLAGVAGQFF.